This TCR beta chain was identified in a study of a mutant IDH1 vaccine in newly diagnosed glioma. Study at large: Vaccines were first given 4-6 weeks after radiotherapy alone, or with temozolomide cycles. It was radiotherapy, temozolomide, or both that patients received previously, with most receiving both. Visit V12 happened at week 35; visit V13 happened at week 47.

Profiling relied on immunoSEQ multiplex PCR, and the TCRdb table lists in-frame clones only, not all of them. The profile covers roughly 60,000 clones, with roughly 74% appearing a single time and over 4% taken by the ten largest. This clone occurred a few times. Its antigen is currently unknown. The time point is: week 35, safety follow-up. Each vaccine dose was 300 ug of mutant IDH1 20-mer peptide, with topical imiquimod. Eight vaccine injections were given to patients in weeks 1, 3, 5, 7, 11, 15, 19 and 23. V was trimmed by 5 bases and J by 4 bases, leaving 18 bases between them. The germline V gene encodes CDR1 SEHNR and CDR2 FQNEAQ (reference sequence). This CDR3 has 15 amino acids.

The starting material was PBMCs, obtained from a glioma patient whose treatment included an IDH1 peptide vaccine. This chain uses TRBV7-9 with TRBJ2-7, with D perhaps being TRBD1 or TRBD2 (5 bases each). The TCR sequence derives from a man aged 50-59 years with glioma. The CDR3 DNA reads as TGTGCCAGCAGCGGGGGAACACGTCGGGGATACGAGCAGTACTTC. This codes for CASSGGTRRGYEQYF.